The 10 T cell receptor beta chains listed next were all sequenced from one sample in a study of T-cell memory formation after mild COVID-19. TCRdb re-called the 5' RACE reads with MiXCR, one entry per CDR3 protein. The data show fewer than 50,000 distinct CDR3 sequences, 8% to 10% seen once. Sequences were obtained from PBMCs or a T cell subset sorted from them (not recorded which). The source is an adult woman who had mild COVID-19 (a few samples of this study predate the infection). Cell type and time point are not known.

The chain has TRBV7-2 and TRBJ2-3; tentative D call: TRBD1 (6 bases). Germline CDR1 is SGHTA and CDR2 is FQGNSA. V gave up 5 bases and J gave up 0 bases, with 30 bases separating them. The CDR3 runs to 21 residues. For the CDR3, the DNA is TGTGCCAGCAGCGGCACCAGGGGACGGAATGATTCCCTTAGGAGCACAGATACGCAGTATTTT. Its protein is CASSGTRGRNDSLRSTDTQYF.

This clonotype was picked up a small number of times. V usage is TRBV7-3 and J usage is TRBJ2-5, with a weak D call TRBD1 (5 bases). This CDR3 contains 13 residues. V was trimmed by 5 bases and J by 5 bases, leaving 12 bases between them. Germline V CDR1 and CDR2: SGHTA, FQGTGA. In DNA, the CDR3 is TGTGCCAGCAGCCAAGGGGTCCGGGAGACCCAGTACTTC. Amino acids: CASSQGVRETQYF.

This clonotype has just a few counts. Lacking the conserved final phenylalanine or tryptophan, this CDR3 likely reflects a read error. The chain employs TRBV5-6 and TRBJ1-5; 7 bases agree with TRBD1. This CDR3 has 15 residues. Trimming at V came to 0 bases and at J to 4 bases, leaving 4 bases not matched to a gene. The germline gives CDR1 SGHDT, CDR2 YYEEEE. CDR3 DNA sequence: TGTGCCAGCAGCTTGGGACAGGGCCCGAATCAGCCCCAGCATCTT. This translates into CASSLGQGPNQPQHL.

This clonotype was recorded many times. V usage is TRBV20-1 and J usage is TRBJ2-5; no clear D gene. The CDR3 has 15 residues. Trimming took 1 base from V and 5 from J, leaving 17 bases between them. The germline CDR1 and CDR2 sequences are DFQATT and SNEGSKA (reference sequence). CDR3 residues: CSARALTGQWETQYF. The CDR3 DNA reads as TGCAGTGCTAGAGCCCTGACGGGCCAGTGGGAGACCCAGTACTTC.

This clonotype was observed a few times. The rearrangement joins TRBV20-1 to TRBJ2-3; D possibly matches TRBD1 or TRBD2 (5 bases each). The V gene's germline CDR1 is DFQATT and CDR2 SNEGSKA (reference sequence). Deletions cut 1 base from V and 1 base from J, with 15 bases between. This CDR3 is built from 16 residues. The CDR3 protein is CSARGRTRGRTDTQYF. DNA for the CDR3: TGCAGTGCTAGAGGACGCACGAGGGGCCGCACAGATACGCAGTATTTT.

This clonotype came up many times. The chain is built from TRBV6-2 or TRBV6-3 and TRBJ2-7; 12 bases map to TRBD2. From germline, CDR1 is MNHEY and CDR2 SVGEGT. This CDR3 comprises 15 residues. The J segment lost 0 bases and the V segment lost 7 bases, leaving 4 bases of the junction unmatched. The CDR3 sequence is CASTRTSGVSYEQYF. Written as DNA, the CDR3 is TGTGCCAGCACCCGGACTAGCGGGGTCTCCTACGAGCAGTACTTC.

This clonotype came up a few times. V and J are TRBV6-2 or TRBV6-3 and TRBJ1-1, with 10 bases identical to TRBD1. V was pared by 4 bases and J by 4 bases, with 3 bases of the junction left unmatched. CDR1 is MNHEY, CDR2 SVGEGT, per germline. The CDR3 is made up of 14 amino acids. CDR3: CASSSRTGGTEAFF. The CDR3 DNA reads TGTGCCAGCAGTTCCAGGACAGGGGGCACTGAAGCTTTCTTT.

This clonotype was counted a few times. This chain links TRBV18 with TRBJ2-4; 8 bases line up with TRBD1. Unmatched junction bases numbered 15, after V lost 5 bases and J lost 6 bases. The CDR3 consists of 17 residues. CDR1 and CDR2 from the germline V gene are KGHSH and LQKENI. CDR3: CASSSKPGQGGGNIQYF. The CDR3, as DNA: TGTGCCAGCTCATCGAAGCCCGGACAGGGCGGCGGAAACATTCAGTACTTC.

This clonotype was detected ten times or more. Here the CDR3 reads CASSQFNGAYNEQFF. DNA for the CDR3: TGTGCCAGCAGCCAATTTAACGGGGCTTACAATGAGCAGTTCTTC. V usage is TRBV4-2 and J usage is TRBJ2-1; D is perhaps TRBD1 or TRBD2 (5 bases each). Looked up from germline, CDR1 is LGHNA and CDR2 is YNFKEQ. This CDR3 spans 15 amino acids. V was pared by 2 bases and J by 4 bases, with 12 bases between.

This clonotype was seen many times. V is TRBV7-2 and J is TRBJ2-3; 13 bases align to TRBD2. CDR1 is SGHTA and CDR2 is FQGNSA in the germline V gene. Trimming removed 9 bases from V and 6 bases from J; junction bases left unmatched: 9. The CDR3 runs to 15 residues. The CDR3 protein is CASTSGRASQDTQYF. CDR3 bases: TGTGCCAGTACTAGCGGGAGGGCCTCACAGGATACGCAGTATTTT.